These 14 T cell receptor beta chains originate from one sample sequenced in a study of OX40 agonist ivuxolimab in advanced cancers. The data were produced by immunoSEQ multiplex PCR, yet TCRdb's version contains in-frame clones alone and is incomplete. The table records around 77,000 clones, around 90% of them present only once. The sample in question was CD4+ or CD8+ T cells sorted from blood, obtained in a trial of the OX40 agonist ivuxolimab. The receptors were sampled from an adult with an advanced solid tumor such as melanoma, head and neck, liver or kidney cancer.

This clone was counted a few times. The chain recombines TRBV27 with TRBJ2-1; TRBD1 matches 10 bases. Germline assignment: CDR1 MNHEY and CDR2 SMNVEV (reference sequence). The length of the CDR3 is 14 residues. V dropped 3 bases and J dropped 9; count of bases not matched to a gene: 5. CDR3 loop: CASSLVTGGFEQFF. The CDR3 DNA is TGTGCCAGCAGTTTGGTGACAGGGGGCTTTGAGCAGTTCTTC.

The CDR3 sequence is CASSRVTGTGLADTQYF. In DNA form, the CDR3 reads TGCGCCAGCAGCCGGGTGACCGGGACAGGGTTGGCAGATACGCAGTATTTT. The gene calls are TRBV4-3 and TRBJ2-3; 9 positions match TRBD1. Germline V CDR1 and CDR2: LGHNA, YSLEER. J gave up 4 bases and V 4 bases, and 12 bases lay outside the gene matches. This CDR3 has 17 amino acids.

This chain connects TRBV7-9 to TRBJ2-5; unclear D gene. Germline CDR1 is SEHNR and CDR2 is FQNEAQ (reference sequence). The ends were cut back, 5 bases at V and 5 bases at J, with 6 bases in the middle. This CDR3 has 11 residues. The CDR3 region has the DNA TGTGCCAGCAGCAGATTGGAGACCCAGTACTTC. Its protein product is CASSRLETQYF.

This sequence joins TRBV6-5 and TRBJ2-1; the D is unclear. Germline V lookup: CDR1 MNHEY, CDR2 SVGAGI. The CDR3 spans 15 residues. The V gene lost 2 bases and the J gene lost 4 bases, with 12 bases spanning the gap. CDR3 sequence: CASSYRSGSYNEQFF. DNA for the CDR3: TGTGCCAGCAGTTACAGGTCCGGAAGTTACAATGAGCAGTTCTTC.

The chain couples TRBV7-6 to TRBJ2-7, with TRBD1 matching 7 bases. V lost 5 bases and J lost 3; bases outside the gene matches: 7. The CDR3 runs to 14 residues. Germline V gene sequence: CDR1 SGHVS, CDR2 FNYEAQ. In DNA form, the CDR3 reads TGTGCCAGCAGCCTACCGGGACAGTACTACGAGCAGTACTTC. Translating gives CASSLPGQYYEQYF.

J is TRBJ1-1 and V is TRBV5-8, with a possible D match to TRBD1 (6 bases). The CDR3 is 15 amino acids. Trimming shortened V by 0 bases and J by 4 bases, and 13 bases separated the two germline ends. Germline lookup yields CDR1 SGHTS and CDR2 YDEGEE. The CDR3 bases are TGTGCCAGCAGCTTGGGGACAGTTGATGGCACTGAAGCTTTCTTT. Translation gives CASSLGTVDGTEAFF.

The genes are TRBV6-6 and TRBJ1-1; D unclear. CDR1 and CDR2 from the germline V gene are MNHNY and SVGAGI (reference sequence). V lost 2 bases and J lost 2, with 6 bases in between. The length of the CDR3 is 13 residues. CDR3 sequence reads: CASSYEVNTEAFF. CDR3 coding DNA: TGTGCCAGCAGTTACGAGGTAAACACTGAAGCTTTCTTT.

The V and J genes are TRBV2 and TRBJ2-2; a possible D gene is TRBD1 (5 bases). Trimming removed 6 bases at V and 7 bases at J, with 12 bases between. CDR1 and CDR2 (germline): SNHLY, FYNNEI. The CDR3 contains 13 residues. CDR3 bases: TGTGCCAGCAGGGCAGACAGTTACGGGGAGCTGTTTTTT. Amino acid sequence: CASRADSYGELFF.

The J gene is TRBJ1-2, the V gene TRBV5-5; D call uncertain. The germline gives CDR1 SGHKS, CDR2 YYEKEE (reference sequence). The CDR3 length is 14 residues. Between the trimmed V and J ends, which lost 4 bases and 1 base, there was a span of 11 bases. In DNA form, the CDR3 reads TGTGCCAGCAGCCACCTGGTTCTTAACTATGGCTACACCTTC. Protein: CASSHLVLNYGYTF.

The V call is TRBV9, the J call TRBJ2-7, with D perhaps TRBD2 (6 bases). V was shortened by 0 bases and J by 4 bases, with 14 bases between the two germline ends. CDR1 and CDR2 from the germline V gene are SGDLS and YYNGEE. There are 15 residues in the CDR3. As DNA, the CDR3 is TGTGCCAGCAGCGTAGCCGCGGGACCGAGATACGAGCAGTACTTC. It is translated as CASSVAAGPRYEQYF.

V gene TRBV6-1 combines with J gene TRBJ1-1; no clear D. CDR1 and CDR2 from the germline V gene are MNHNS and SASEGT. The CDR3 consists of 15 residues. Between the trimmed V and J ends, which lost 8 bases and 0 bases, there was a span of 16 bases. The CDR3 coding sequence is TGTGCCAGCTATTGGAGTCCAGGCTTGAACACTGAAGCTTTCTTT. This gives the protein CASYWSPGLNTEAFF.

The chain recombines TRBV7-9 with TRBJ2-5; D ambiguous. V was cut by 5 bases and J by 4 bases, with 5 bases left in between. Germline CDR1 SEHNR, CDR2 FQNEAQ (reference sequence). This CDR3 is 11 amino acids long. The DNA of the CDR3 is TGTGCCAGCAGCCAAGTAGAGACCCAGTACTTC. This codes for CASSQVETQYF.

About this clone: The sample has other DNA sequences that encode this CDR3 too. This chain joins TRBV6-5 and TRBJ2-7; TRBD1 matches at 7 bases. CDR1 and CDR2 from the germline V gene are MNHEY and SVGAGI. The CDR3 has 13 residues. V gave up 6 bases and J gave up 7 bases; unmatched junction bases: 9. CDR3 DNA: TGTGCCAGCAGCCCTCGGACAGGACGGGAGCAGTACTTC. Encoded protein: CASSPRTGREQYF.

This chain uses TRBV4-2 with TRBJ1-2, with D maybe TRBD1 (6 bases). Trimming took off 8 bases at V and 3 bases at J, with 22 bases between the two ends. Germline V lookup: CDR1 LGHNA, CDR2 YNFKEQ. The CDR3 loop spans 16 amino acids. The CDR3: CASSRLGGRVDYGYTF. The CDR3 DNA is TGTGCCAGCTCGAGATTGGGGGGGCGAGTGGACTATGGCTACACCTTC.